This TCR beta chain came from a study of CD8+ T cells in alopecia areata. Study-level findings and limits: In blood and scalp, many expanded lesional clones persisted during tofacitinib.

Concerning this clone itself: Its cognate antigen is unknown.

Treatment defined: oral pan-JAK inhibitor, 5-10 mg twice daily. PBMCs were stained for CD3, CD4 and CD8, and CD4+ and CD8+ T cells were sorted. Once RNA had been extracted, it was reverse transcribed into cDNA to act as the sequencing template. Here immunoSEQ multiplex PCR was the method, and the copy in TCRdb shows in-frame clones only, minus some. The sample has about 160,000 clones; just over 65% are singletons. This CDR3 region has 16 residues. Per germline, CDR1 SGHVS and CDR2 FQNEAQ. Trimming took 4 bases from V and 1 from J, leaving 15 bases between them. The chain employs TRBV7-8 and TRBJ2-3; maybe TRBD2 (6 bases). The sequence was obtained from a human donor with alopecia areata. Sample: CD4+ T cells sorted from blood, taken at week 4, from a patient treated with tofacitinib. CDR3 region: CASSSTAGGGTDTQYF. CDR3 DNA sequence: TGTGCCAGCAGCTCCACAGCGGGTGGAGGCACAGATACGCAGTATTTT.